Listed here are 25 T cell receptor beta chains from one sample, sequenced in a study of T cell repertoires in ileal Crohn's disease. Clones were sequenced by immunoSEQ multiplex PCR, and TCRdb holds only the in-frame ones, with some missing. Among approximately 27,000 clones listed, around 77% were seen once. Sequencing used ileal tissue. Source of these receptors: an adult with Crohn's disease.

The genes are TRBV5-6 and TRBJ2-6, with a tentative D call TRBD2 (5 bases). CDR1 and CDR2 (germline): SGHDT, YYEEEE. Deletions cut 4 bases from V and 5 bases from J, with 10 bases between. The CDR3 spans 14 residues. In DNA, the CDR3 is TGTGCCAGCAGCCGAGGGCCTAGGGCCAACGTCCTGACTTTC. Translated, it gives CASSRGPRANVLTF. Full variable domain (outside the CDR3, taken from reference TRBV5-6 and TRBJ2-6): DAGVTQSPTHLIKTRGQQVTLRCSPKSGHDTVSWYQQALGQGPQFIFQYYEEEERQRGNFPDRFSGHQFPNYSSELNVNALLLGDSALYLCASSRGPRANVLTFGAGSRLTVL.

This rearrangement joins TRBV5-1 to TRBJ2-5; 12 bases line up with TRBD2. Germline assignment: CDR1 SGHRS and CDR2 YFSETQ. Germline trimming cut 7 bases from V and 3 bases from J; bases unmatched to any gene: 4. This CDR3 is 14 amino acids long. The DNA for the CDR3 is TGCGCCAGCCAGACTAGCGGGGGCGAAGAGACCCAGTACTTC. Translation: CASQTSGGEETQYF.

This chain uses TRBV2 with TRBJ2-7, with D possibly TRBD2 on 6 matching bases. Germline V lookup: CDR1 SNHLY, CDR2 FYNNEI. The V end lost 8 bases, the J end lost 2 bases, and 13 bases lay between the germline ends. CDR3 length: 13 residues. CDR3 DNA: TGTGCCAGCGGTCACGGGAGCCCCTACGAGCAGTACTTC. Translation gives CASGHGSPYEQYF.

The V call is TRBV25-1, the J call TRBJ2-6; 12 bases are shared with TRBD2. Germline V CDR1 and CDR2: MGHDK, SYGVNS. The CDR3 runs 18 residues. After removal of 3 bases from V and 4 bases from J, the junction contained 7 bases not matched to a gene. The chain's CDR3 is CASSESSGRASGANVLTF. CDR3 coding DNA: TGTGCCAGCAGTGAGTCTAGCGGGAGGGCCTCAGGGGCCAACGTCCTGACTTTC.

The CDR3 loop is CASSMFRGELFF. DNA of the CDR3: TGTGCCAGCAGCATGTTCAGGGGGGAGCTGTTTTTT. The chain links TRBV7-2 to TRBJ2-2; D not resolved. The germline V and J ends were trimmed by 5 bases and 8 bases, with 9 bases remaining between them. The CDR3 covers 12 residues. In germline, CDR1 is SGHTA, CDR2 FQGNSA. Looking up the rest from reference TRBV7-2 and TRBJ2-2 gives the full variable domain: GAGVSQSPSNKVTEKGKDVELRCDPISGHTALYWYRQSLGQGLEFLIYFQGNSAPDKSGLPSDRFSAERTGGSVSTLTIQRTQQEDSAVYLCASSMFRGELFFGEGSRLTVL.

The gene calls are TRBV6-1 and TRBJ2-7, with D possibly TRBD2 on 6 matching bases. V lost 4 bases and J lost 6, with 19 bases in between. Germline CDR1 is MNHNS and CDR2 is SASEGT. The CDR3 runs to 15 residues. CDR3 residues: CASSGGPSGFGEQYF. CDR3 DNA sequence: TGTGCCAGCAGTGGCGGACCGAGCGGGTTCGGCGAGCAGTACTTC.

The CDR3 nucleotides read TGTGCCAGCAGCCCCGGACAGGGGCCAGCTAACTATGGCTACACCTTC. This codes for CASSPGQGPANYGYTF. The V call is TRBV9, the J call TRBJ1-2; 9 nucleotides align to TRBD1. V trimming: 4 bases; J trimming: 0 bases; junction bases outside the gene matches: 7. Germline V gene data show CDR1 as SGDLS and CDR2 as YYNGEE. The CDR3 length is 16 residues.

This chain links TRBV6-5 with TRBJ2-5; D is undetermined. V lost 0 bases to trimming and J lost 1 base, with 6 bases between them. The CDR3 is 14 residues long. Germline-derived CDR1 and CDR2 are MNHEY and SVGAGI. Here the CDR3 DNA reads TGTGCCAGCAGTTACTCCAGGATCCAAGAGACCCAGTACTTC. This codes for CASSYSRIQETQYF.

Details on this clone: One junction end does not reproduce the germline sequence, and a read error may be involved. The V and J genes are TRBV7-7 and TRBJ2-3, with 9 bases lining up with TRBD2. The CDR3 extends over 17 amino acids. The V gene's germline CDR1 is SSHAT and CDR2 FNYEAQ (reference sequence). CDR3 region: CASSPFAGGQGTDTQYF. In DNA form, the CDR3 reads TGTGCTAGCAGCCCTTTTGCGGGGGGGCAGGGGACAGATACGCAGTATTTT. The full variable domain, rest sourced from reference TRBV7-7 and TRBJ2-3, is GAGVSQSPRYKVTKRGQDVTLRCDPISSHATLYWYQQALGQGPEFLTYFNYEAQPDKSGLPSDRFSAERPEGSISTLTIQRTEQRDSAMYRCASSPFAGGQGTDTQYFGPGTRLTVL.

In nucleotides, the CDR3 is TGCAGTGCACACAGCTATGGCTACACCTTC. It codes for CSAHSYGYTF. This chain uses TRBV20-1 with TRBJ1-2; D is ambiguous. Trimming took 6 bases from V and 4 from J, leaving 6 bases between them. Germline CDR1 is DFQATT and CDR2 is SNEGSKA (reference sequence). The CDR3 contains 10 residues.

V is TRBV5-1 and J is TRBJ2-2; D remains unclear. CDR3 size: 14 residues. CDR1 and CDR2 from the germline V gene are SGHRS and YFSETQ. The V end was cut by 3 bases, the J end by 5 bases, with 11 bases between. The CDR3 bases are TGCGCCAGCAGCTCCCAGGAAAAGACCGGGGAGCTGTTTTTT. It codes for CASSSQEKTGELFF.

This rearrangement joins TRBV6-6 to TRBJ2-7, with TRBD1 identical over 8 bases. Germline assignment: CDR1 MNHNY and CDR2 SVGAGI (reference sequence). The CDR3 runs 14 residues. The V segment lost 6 bases and the J segment 4 bases; nucleotides outside the gene matches: 8. The CDR3 loop is CASSPPGQVYEQYF. The DNA of the CDR3 is TGTGCCAGCAGCCCACCGGGACAGGTTTACGAGCAGTACTTC.

V is TRBV4-1 and J is TRBJ2-6; a weak D match, TRBD1 (5 bases). The CDR3 sequence is 17 residues long. The V and J ends lost 0 bases and 2 bases respectively, with 11 bases between them. CDR1 and CDR2 (germline): MGHRA, YSYEKL. CDR3 region: CASSQDKGLPGANVLTF. The CDR3 region has the DNA TGCGCCAGCAGCCAAGATAAGGGGCTTCCTGGGGCCAACGTCCTGACTTTC.

This chain joins TRBV5-1 and TRBJ2-3; 7 positions agree with TRBD1. Germline-derived CDR1 and CDR2 are SGHRS and YFSETQ. V gave up 0 bases and J gave up 6 bases; unmatched junction bases: 1. The CDR3 is made up of 13 amino acids. This CDR3 is CASSLDRGDTQYF. DNA for the CDR3: TGCGCCAGCAGCTTGGACAGGGGCGATACGCAGTATTTT.

The CDR3 is CASSILRTEGGNIQYF. CDR3 sequence (DNA): TGTGCCAGTAGTATATTACGGACGGAAGGAGGGAACATTCAGTACTTC. The chain joins TRBV19 to TRBJ2-4; TRBD2 might be the D (6 bases). The CDR3 runs to 16 residues. Germline-derived CDR1 and CDR2 are LNHDA and SQIVND (reference sequence). The V and J ends lost 2 bases and 7 bases respectively, with 18 bases between them.

The V call is TRBV5-5, the J call TRBJ1-5, with 9 bases aligning to TRBD1. Germline V gives CDR1 SGHKS, CDR2 YYEKEE (reference sequence). V dropped 4 bases and J dropped 6; count of bases not matched to a gene: 5. This CDR3 contains 14 residues. Here the CDR3 reads CASSPDRGGQPQHF. The CDR3 nucleotides are TGTGCCAGCAGCCCGGACAGGGGAGGTCAGCCCCAGCATTTT.

This chain connects TRBV18 to TRBJ1-2; the D gene is possibly TRBD1 (6 bases). V was shortened by 0 bases and J by 5 bases, with 10 bases between the two germline ends. Germline V lookup: CDR1 KGHSH, CDR2 LQKENI. The CDR3 has 14 residues. CDR3 sequence: CASSPPGAPYGYTF. The CDR3 DNA is TGTGCCAGCTCACCACCGGGGGCTCCTTATGGCTACACCTTC. The full variable domain, completed using reference TRBV18 and TRBJ1-2, is NAGVMQNPRHLVRRRGQEARLRCSPMKGHSHVYWYRQLPEEGLKFMVYLQKENIIDESGMPKERFSAEFPKEGPSILRIQQVVRGDSAAYFCASSPPGAPYGYTFGSGTRLTVV.

The chain recombines TRBV27 with TRBJ2-1; TRBD1 might be the D (6 bases). Trimming took 5 bases from V and 7 from J, leaving 18 bases between them. The CDR3 length is 15 residues. CDR1 and CDR2 (germline): MNHEY, SMNVEV (reference sequence). The CDR3 DNA reads TGTGCCAGCAGTCCCGGAACAGGGAAGAAGAATGAGCAGTTCTTC. The encoded protein is CASSPGTGKKNEQFF.

The V gene is TRBV6-1, the J gene TRBJ1-2; D not resolved. Germline CDR1 is MNHNS and CDR2 is SASEGT. The CDR3 is made up of 10 amino acids. V was clipped by 8 bases and J by 8 bases, with 9 bases between them. This CDR3 reads CASATWGYTF. In DNA form, the CDR3 reads TGTGCCAGCGCCACTTGGGGCTACACCTTC.

This clone was found once. The rearrangement uses TRBV11-3 and TRBJ2-7; 9 nucleotides line up with TRBD1. This CDR3 has 14 amino acids. Germline V gives CDR1 SGHNT, CDR2 YENEEA. J was trimmed by 6 bases and V by 5 bases; bases with no gene match: 8. DNA for the CDR3: TGTGCCAGCAGCCTTACAGGGGGCTCCGTCGAGCAGTACTTC. It specifies CASSLTGGSVEQYF.

The V gene is TRBV6-1, the J gene TRBJ2-7; D might be TRBD1 (8 bases). The CDR3 spans 14 residues. Trimming shortened V by 7 bases and J by 5 bases, and 18 bases separated the two germline ends. Germline loops: CDR1 MNHNS, CDR2 SASEGT. CDR3: CASMRGTGSHEQYF. The DNA of the CDR3 is TGTGCCAGCATGCGGGGGACAGGATCCCACGAGCAGTACTTC.

CDR3 residues: CASSGRTGLQETQYF. CDR3 DNA sequence: TGTGCCAGCAGCGGACGGACTGGTCTTCAAGAGACCCAGTACTTC. The V and J genes are TRBV5-4 and TRBJ2-5, with a possible D match to TRBD2 (5 bases). Germline V CDR1 and CDR2: SGHNT, YYREEE (reference sequence). The CDR3 contains 15 residues. Trimming stripped 4 bases from V and 2 bases from J, with 15 bases between.

The chain has TRBV27 and TRBJ1-2; 7 bases agree with TRBD1. The CDR3 totals 13 residues. Germline V gene sequence: CDR1 MNHEY, CDR2 SMNVEV (reference sequence). The J segment lost 4 bases and the V segment lost 3 bases, leaving 2 bases of the junction unmatched. CDR3 loop: CASSLTGPYGYTF. The CDR3 DNA reads TGTGCCAGCAGTTTGACAGGGCCCTATGGCTACACCTTC.

This clone was counted a single time. Other DNA sequences in the sample encode the same CDR3. The chain couples TRBV7-8 to TRBJ2-7, with D tentatively TRBD2 (6 bases). Trimming took off 0 bases at V and 4 bases at J, with 10 bases between the two ends. CDR1 is SGHVS and CDR2 is FQNEAQ in the germline V gene. The CDR3 consists of 14 residues. Here the CDR3 DNA reads TGTGCCAGCAGCTTAGCCGGTGGGGGGTACGAGCAGTACTTC. This sequence encodes CASSLAGGGYEQYF. Full variable domain (missing parts from reference TRBV7-8 and TRBJ2-7): GAGVSQSPRYKVAKRGQDVALRCDPISGHVSLFWYQQALGQGPEFLTYFQNEAQLDKSGLPSDRFFAERPEGSVSTLKIQRTQQEDSAVYLCASSLAGGGYEQYFGPGTRLTVT.

There are a few counts of this clone. The chain recombines TRBV6-6 with TRBJ1-2; TRBD1 aligns across 9 bases. CDR1 and CDR2 (germline): MNHNY, SVGAGI (reference sequence). The trim removed 10 bases at V and 4 bases at J, leaving 13 bases unmatched. The CDR3 extends over 15 amino acids. The CDR3: CATVAGDRGVYGYTF. The CDR3 DNA is TGTGCCACCGTGGCCGGAGACAGGGGGGTCTATGGCTACACCTTC.